A single sample is the source of the 28 T cell receptor beta chains below, sequenced in a study of beta chain features in type 1 diabetes. Expressed TCRB transcripts were sequenced after all isolated RNA was converted to cDNA. Profiled with immunoSEQ multiplex PCR; TCRdb holds only in-frame clones, not every one. The sample has over 150,000 clones, about 9.3% seen once. Antigens for these TCRs are unknown. Study results and limitations: Moderately but significantly shorter TCRB CDR3s were found in Type 1 diabetes patients in all four CD4+ subsets.

Sequenced: central memory CD4+ T cells from blood. All receptors come from a young man with type 1 diabetes.

The chain links TRBV7-9 to TRBJ2-1; no reliable D call. Trimming stripped 3 bases from V and 0 bases from J, with 9 bases between. The germline V gene has CDR1 SEHNR and CDR2 FQNEAQ (reference sequence). The CDR3 sequence is 15 residues long. The CDR3 DNA reads TGTGCCAGCAGCTTTACCGACTTCTCCTACAATGAGCAGTTCTTC. Its protein product is CASSFTDFSYNEQFF.

In its sample, this clone was seen a few times. The CDR3 is CASSNSGSQYNEQFF. The CDR3 DNA reads as TGTGCCAGCAGCAATAGCGGGAGTCAGTACAATGAGCAGTTCTTC. The V and J genes are TRBV11-2 and TRBJ2-1; the match to TRBD2 covers 9 bases. Trimming took 5 bases from V and 4 from J; bases not matched to a gene: 6. Per germline, CDR1 SGHAT and CDR2 FQNNGV. The CDR3 loop spans 15 amino acids.

A few counts support this clone. The chain combines TRBV2 with TRBJ2-3; 9 bases agree with TRBD1. The V gene's germline CDR1 is SNHLY and CDR2 FYNNEI. CDR3 length: 15 amino acids. J lost 1 base, V lost 4 bases, and 3 bases had no gene match. Here the CDR3 reads CASSARTGGTDTQYF. CDR3 DNA sequence: TGTGCCAGCAGTGCCCGGACAGGGGGCACAGATACGCAGTATTTT. Complete variable domain (other parts from reference TRBV2 and TRBJ2-3): EPEVTQTPSHQVTQMGQEVILRCVPISNHLYFYWYRQILGQKVEFLVSFYNNEISEKSEIFDDQFSVERPDGSNFTLKIRSTKLEDSAMYFCASSARTGGTDTQYFGPGTRLTVL.

This clone was found a few times. The rearrangement joins TRBV29-1 to TRBJ2-1; 8 positions match TRBD2. V lost 4 bases and J lost 4; bases outside the gene matches: 6. Germline V lookup: CDR1 SQVTM, CDR2 ANQGSEA. The CDR3 totals 14 residues. CDR3 protein: CSVAPGTSYNEQFF. The CDR3 DNA sequence: TGCAGCGTTGCGCCGGGGACTAGTTACAATGAGCAGTTCTTC.

V is TRBV29-1 and J is TRBJ1-1; D is ambiguous. Germline assignment: CDR1 SQVTM and CDR2 ANQGSEA. Trimming cost V 4 bases and J 4 bases, with 7 bases left between them. The length of the CDR3 is 11 residues. CDR3 DNA sequence: TGCAGCGTTGGCGGTGGCACTGAAGCTTTCTTT. Residues: CSVGGGTEAFF.

The rearrangement uses TRBV29-1 and TRBJ2-1; the D is unclear. Trimming took 2 bases from V and 4 from J, leaving 6 bases between them. CDR1 SQVTM and CDR2 ANQGSEA come from the germline V gene. There are 12 residues in the CDR3. In nucleotides, the CDR3 is TGCAGCGTTGAAATTGCGTACAATGAGCAGTTCTTC. Protein: CSVEIAYNEQFF.

In its sample, this clone was seen a few times. This chain connects TRBV6-5 to TRBJ2-7, with 8 bases aligning to TRBD1. CDR3 size: 14 residues. Trimming cost V 6 bases and J 7 bases; bases outside gene matches: 11. Germline CDR1 and CDR2: MNHEY and SVGAGI. The CDR3 here is CASRSPPGGREQYF. The CDR3 coding sequence is TGTGCCAGCAGATCTCCTCCAGGGGGCAGAGAGCAGTACTTC.

Here the CDR3 DNA reads TGTGCCAGCAGCCCCAGGGTCACAGATACGCAGTATTTT. As protein: CASSPRVTDTQYF. The rearrangement uses TRBV28 and TRBJ2-3, with TRBD1 as a possible D gene (5 bases). Between the trimmed V and J ends, which lost 6 bases and 2 bases, there was a span of 9 bases. The CDR3 runs to 13 residues. Germline CDR1 MDHEN, CDR2 SYDVKM.

J is TRBJ1-5 and V is TRBV5-4; D remains unclear. The CDR3 is 13 residues long. Trimming cost V 0 bases and J 6 bases, with 7 bases left between them. Germline values: CDR1 SGHNT, CDR2 YYREEE (reference sequence). The DNA for the CDR3 is TGTGCCAGCAGCTTGGACAGTGGTCAGCCCCAGCATTTT. Protein: CASSLDSGQPQHF.

This chain connects TRBV10-3 to TRBJ2-5; D perhaps matches TRBD2 (7 bases). The germline V and J ends were trimmed by 0 bases and 2 bases, with 16 bases remaining between them. Germline-derived CDR1 and CDR2 are ENHRY and SYGVKD. The CDR3 has 17 amino acids. The CDR3 DNA is TGTGCCATCAGTGAGTCGTGGGACGGGGGGACACAAGAGACCCAGTACTTC. It codes for CAISESWDGGTQETQYF.

This clone was detected once. This sequence joins TRBV5-1 and TRBJ2-5; tentatively, D is TRBD1 (6 bases). The length of the CDR3 is 15 residues. The germline V gene has CDR1 SGHRS and CDR2 YFSETQ. V was cut by 1 base and J by 4 bases, with 14 bases left in between. CDR3 DNA: TGCGCCAGCAGCTTGTGGCAGGGGAGCGGAGAGACCCAGTACTTC. It encodes CASSLWQGSGETQYF.

A few counts support this clone. CDR3 sequence: CASSRSGSSYNEQFF. The CDR3 bases are TGCGCCAGCAGCCGAAGCGGGAGCTCCTACAATGAGCAGTTCTTC. The rearrangement uses TRBV4-1 and TRBJ2-1, with 8 bases identical to TRBD2. V dropped 4 bases and J dropped 0; count of bases not matched to a gene: 2. CDR1 and CDR2 (germline): MGHRA, YSYEKL. The CDR3 consists of 15 residues.

This clone was picked up a small number of times. V gene TRBV6-6 combines with J gene TRBJ2-7; TRBD2 is a possible D gene (5 bases). V lost 6 bases and J lost 3, with 12 bases in between. CDR3 size: 13 residues. Germline V gene lookup returns CDR1 MNHNY and CDR2 SVGAGI (reference sequence). CDR3 amino acids: CASRPTTYYEQYF. The CDR3 DNA reads TGTGCCAGCAGGCCGACTACCTACTACGAGCAGTACTTC.

The chain is built from TRBV7-9 and TRBJ2-7; D is undetermined. Germline values: CDR1 SEHNR, CDR2 FQNEAQ (reference sequence). This CDR3 spans 11 amino acids. V lost 3 bases and J 3 bases, leaving 3 bases between the germline ends. The CDR3 region is CASSFFYEQYF. DNA for the CDR3: TGTGCCAGCAGCTTCTTCTACGAGCAGTACTTC.

This chain connects TRBV4-3 to TRBJ1-3, with 10 bases aligning to TRBD1. This CDR3 spans 15 amino acids. Germline CDR1 is LGHNA and CDR2 is YSLEER. J lost 1 base, V lost 4 bases, and 1 base had no gene match. The DNA of the CDR3 is TGCGCCAGCAGCCGGGACAGGGGTTCTGGAAACACCATATATTTT. This codes for CASSRDRGSGNTIYF.

V and J are TRBV27 and TRBJ2-2, with TRBD2 as a possible D gene (6 bases). V lost 4 bases and J 5 bases, leaving 14 bases between the germline ends. The germline CDR1 and CDR2 sequences are MNHEY and SMNVEV (reference sequence). This CDR3 comprises 15 residues. In DNA, the CDR3 is TGTGCCAGCAGTTCACCCGGGACTCTGACCGGGGAGCTGTTTTTT. It specifies CASSSPGTLTGELFF.

This clone has ten or more counts. The rearrangement joins TRBV5-4 to TRBJ2-7, with a possible D match to TRBD2 (6 bases). V lost 4 bases and J lost 5, with 10 bases in between. CDR3 length: 12 residues. Germline CDR1 reads SGHNT; CDR2 reads YYREEE (reference sequence). DNA of the CDR3: TGTGCCAGCAGCCGACTAGGGGACGAGCAGTACTTC. Translated: CASSRLGDEQYF.

The genes are TRBV18 and TRBJ2-5, with 12 bases matching TRBD1. Per germline, CDR1 KGHSH and CDR2 LQKENI. The ends lost 3 bases at V and 5 bases at J; junction bases unmatched: 7. The CDR3 sequence is 16 residues long. The CDR3 DNA follows: TGTGCCAGCTCACCCAGGGACAGGGGGCTTGGTGAGACCCAGTACTTC. It yields the protein CASSPRDRGLGETQYF.

The chain uses TRBV14 and TRBJ1-2; D call uncertain. Deletions cut 3 bases from V and 0 bases from J, with 17 bases between. CDR3 size: 17 residues. Germline CDR1 and CDR2: SGHDN and FVKESK. CDR3 amino acids: CASSQVATARTNYGYTF. CDR3 DNA sequence: TGTGCCAGCAGCCAGGTAGCGACCGCACGTACTAACTATGGCTACACCTTC.

This clone showed up just a few times. The genes are TRBV5-1 and TRBJ2-7; TRBD1 matches at 8 bases. From germline, CDR1 is SGHRS and CDR2 YFSETQ. Trimming took 4 bases from V and 2 from J; bases not matched to a gene: 8. CDR3 length: 15 amino acids. The DNA of the CDR3 is TGCGCCAGCAGCCTCGGACAGGGAAGAACCTACGAGCAGTACTTC. It encodes CASSLGQGRTYEQYF.

The chain is built from TRBV2 and TRBJ2-1, with 7 bases identical to TRBD2. CDR1 SNHLY and CDR2 FYNNEI come from the germline V gene. V lost 8 bases to trimming and J lost 7 bases; unmatched junction nucleotides: 11. The CDR3 has 14 residues. CDR3 bases: TGTGCCAGCGGGACCCGGACTAGACTAAATGAGCAGTTCTTC. Encoded protein: CASGTRTRLNEQFF.

The V and J genes are TRBV2 and TRBJ2-1, with a possible D match to TRBD1 (6 bases). The ends were cut back, 9 bases at V and 4 bases at J, with 10 bases in the middle. There are 12 residues in the CDR3. Looked up from germline, CDR1 is SNHLY and CDR2 is FYNNEI. Here the CDR3 reads CARGQPYNEQFF. The CDR3, as DNA: TGTGCCAGAGGACAGCCTTACAATGAGCAGTTCTTC. Full variable domain (remainder filled in from reference TRBV2 and TRBJ2-1): EPEVTQTPSHQVTQMGQEVILRCVPISNHLYFYWYRQILGQKVEFLVSFYNNEISEKSEIFDDQFSVERPDGSNFTLKIRSTKLEDSAMYFCARGQPYNEQFFGPGTRLTVL.

The V gene is TRBV28, the J gene TRBJ2-5, with TRBD1 identical over 8 bases. The CDR3 totals 14 residues. Trimming at V came to 2 bases and at J to 3 bases, leaving 2 bases not matched to a gene. CDR1 MDHEN and CDR2 SYDVKM come from the germline V gene. The CDR3 DNA reads as TGTGCCAGCAGTTTACAGGGGGCGAAAGAGACCCAGTACTTC. Residues: CASSLQGAKETQYF.

The chain combines TRBV28 with TRBJ2-1, with 10 bases matching TRBD2. The CDR3 runs 16 residues. Germline CDR1 reads MDHEN; CDR2 reads SYDVKM. V was clipped by 10 bases and J by 0 bases; unmatched bases: 9. CDR3 DNA sequence: TGTGCCACGCTAGGACTAGCGGCTAGCTCCTACAATGAGCAGTTCTTC. This translates into CATLGLAASSYNEQFF.

The V gene is TRBV19, the J gene TRBJ2-4; a possible D gene is TRBD1 (6 bases). Germline-derived CDR1 and CDR2 are LNHDA and SQIVND (reference sequence). This CDR3 is built from 15 residues. Deletions cut 5 bases from V and 0 bases from J, with 11 bases between. The CDR3: CASSDGQLAKNIQYF. CDR3 coding DNA: TGTGCCAGTAGTGACGGACAGCTAGCCAAAAACATTCAGTACTTC.

CDR3 in DNA: TGCGCCAGCAGCCCGAGTGTCCCGGGACAGGGTATGGGGACCGGGGAGCTGTTTTTT. Translating gives CASSPSVPGQGMGTGELFF. The chain employs TRBV4-3 and TRBJ2-2; 9 positions match TRBD1. V lost 4 bases and J lost 5; bases outside the gene matches: 17. Germline CDR1 and CDR2: LGHNA and YSLEER. CDR3 length equals 19 residues.

This clone came up a few times. The chain recombines TRBV5-4 with TRBJ2-7; 7 nucleotides line up with TRBD1. With V trimmed by 2 bases and J by 2 bases, 7 bases remained unmatched. CDR1 SGHNT and CDR2 YYREEE come from the germline V gene (reference sequence). The CDR3 loop spans 15 amino acids. CDR3: CASSLGGTGAYEQYF. DNA of the CDR3: TGTGCCAGCAGCTTAGGGGGAACAGGGGCCTACGAGCAGTACTTC.

This clone came up a few times. The V call is TRBV9, the J call TRBJ2-3, with TRBD2 as a possible D gene (5 bases). The CDR3 is made up of 14 amino acids. CDR1 and CDR2 from the germline V gene are SGDLS and YYNGEE. V lost 0 bases, J lost 5 bases, and 10 bases lay in between. The CDR3 DNA reads TGTGCCAGCAGCGTAGGGAGGCTTGTAGATACGCAGTATTTT. This sequence encodes CASSVGRLVDTQYF.